This T cell receptor beta chain was identified in a study of monozygotic twins with inflammatory bowel disease. Whole-study results and caveats: Other individuals had fewer clonotypes in common with IBD patients than with healthy twins, especially with disease activity.

Germline CDR1 reads MDHEN; CDR2 reads SYDVKM. This CDR3 is built from 17 residues. Points on this clonotype: Antigen unknown.

TCRdb re-called the 5' RACE reads; every CDR3 protein appears as one record, without DNA. This sample lists roughly 150,000 distinct CDR3 sequences; its ten largest clones have about 2.7%. The clonotype originates from a human donor with ulcerative colitis or Crohn's disease, or a healthy co-twin of an affected twin (not recorded which). The gene calls are TRBV28 and TRBJ2-3; the D call of TRBD1 rests on TCRdb alone, since no DNA is present to check it. Input material: blood. The chain's CDR3 is CASSVRQGAGRADTQYF.